This passage covers 5 T cell receptor beta chains from one sample sequenced in a study of OX40 agonist ivuxolimab in advanced cancers. The table came from immunoSEQ multiplex PCR; TCRdb's copy has only in-frame clones and leaves some out. Among 55,000 to 65,000 clones listed, roughly 84% were seen once. The specimen was CD4+ or CD8+ T cells sorted from blood, collected in a trial of the OX40 agonist ivuxolimab. The receptor source for this set is an adult with an advanced solid tumor such as melanoma, head and neck, liver or kidney cancer.

The J gene is TRBJ1-6, the V gene TRBV19, with a possible D match to TRBD1 (5 bases). CDR3 length: 15 residues. V dropped 10 bases and J dropped 7 bases, with 20 bases sitting between them. Germline-derived CDR1 and CDR2 are LNHDA and SQIVND (reference sequence). The DNA of the CDR3 is TGTGCCACGAACCGGGACCGTCTGCCAAATTCACCCCTCCACTTT. Translation gives CATNRDRLPNSPLHF. Full variable domain (outside the CDR3, taken from reference TRBV19 and TRBJ1-6): DGGITQSPKYLFRKEGQNVTLSCEQNLNHDAMYWYRQDPGQGLRLIYYSQIVNDFQKGDIAEGYSVSREKKESFPLTVTSAQKNPTAFYLCATNRDRLPNSPLHFGNGTRLTVT.

This rearrangement joins TRBV5-1 to TRBJ2-5; D gene ambiguous. V was cut by 1 base and J by 0 bases, with 7 bases left in between. Germline CDR1 reads SGHRS; CDR2 reads YFSETQ. CDR3 size: 14 residues. CDR3 in amino acids: CASSLSPDQETQYF. Here the CDR3 DNA reads TGCGCCAGCAGCTTGTCGCCGGACCAAGAGACCCAGTACTTC. Full variable domain (remainder filled in from reference TRBV5-1 and TRBJ2-5): KAGVTQTPRYLIKTRGQQVTLSCSPISGHRSVSWYQQTPGQGLQFLFEYFSETQRNKGNFPGRFSGRQFSNSRSEMNVSTLELGDSALYLCASSLSPDQETQYFGPGTRLLVL.

The V gene is TRBV7-3, the J gene TRBJ2-2; D is ambiguous. Per the germline V gene, CDR1 is SGHTA and CDR2 is FQGTGA. The CDR3 is made up of 13 amino acids. V lost 2 bases, J lost 6 bases, and 7 bases lay in between. The CDR3 DNA is TGTGCCAGCAGCTTATTAGGTTCCGGGGAGCTGTTTTTT. Its protein product is CASSLLGSGELFF.

The rearrangement uses TRBV5-1 and TRBJ1-1; D call uncertain. Trimming cost V 7 bases and J 5 bases, with 12 bases left between them. The germline V gene encodes CDR1 SGHRS and CDR2 YFSETQ. CDR3 size: 12 residues. CDR3 protein: CASLGAGTEAFF. In nucleotides, the CDR3 is TGCGCCAGCCTTGGAGCGGGAACTGAAGCTTTCTTT.

The rearrangement joins TRBV15 to TRBJ2-1; 8 bases match TRBD2. The junction had 13 bases not matched to a gene; V was cut back by 3 bases and J by 12 bases. The CDR3 totals 15 residues. The V gene's germline CDR1 is LNHNV and CDR2 YYDKDF (reference sequence). Here the CDR3 DNA reads TGTGCCACCAGCAGCCGCAGCGGGAGCGGAGTTAGGCAGTTCTTC. Translated: CATSSRSGSGVRQFF.